One and the same sample provided the 6 T cell receptor beta chains below, sequenced in a study of blood T cell repertoires in COVID-19. TCRdb's table, derived via immunoSEQ multiplex PCR, lists solely in-frame clones and lacks some. The sample has about 42,000 clones; around 90% are singletons. Sequenced input: peripheral blood. The source is a human donor in a cohort sampled during active COVID-19.

J is TRBJ2-1 and V is TRBV19; 7 bases are shared with TRBD2. V was pared by 4 bases and J by 4 bases, with 4 bases of the junction left unmatched. The CDR3 has 14 residues. Germline assignment: CDR1 LNHDA and CDR2 SQIVND (reference sequence). The CDR3 DNA is TGTGCCAGTAGTACCCCGGGACTATACAATGAGCAGTTCTTC. Its translation: CASSTPGLYNEQFF.

The chain's CDR3 is CASSLIGTGLNEQFF. As DNA, the CDR3 is TGTGCCAGCAGTTTAATCGGGACAGGCCTCAATGAGCAGTTCTTC. The V gene is TRBV27, the J gene TRBJ2-1, with 8 bases aligning to TRBD1. The germline gives CDR1 MNHEY, CDR2 SMNVEV (reference sequence). The trim removed 2 bases at V and 6 bases at J, leaving 6 bases unmatched. This CDR3 has 15 residues.

The rearrangement joins TRBV19 to TRBJ1-1, with D possibly being TRBD1 (6 bases). The CDR3 is 13 amino acids. CDR1 is LNHDA and CDR2 is SQIVND in the germline V gene (reference sequence). V lost 8 bases, J lost 6 bases, and 16 bases lay in between. CDR3 nucleotides: TGTGCCAGTGGGACATTAGGATACCCTGAAGCTTTCTTT. The encoded protein is CASGTLGYPEAFF.

A note on this clone: A read error may produce the germline difference seen at one junction end. This chain links TRBV13 with TRBJ1-1; 7 nucleotides match TRBD1. Germline values: CDR1 PRHDT, CDR2 FYEKMQ (reference sequence). The CDR3 contains 15 residues. The CDR3 spells CASSLGGRMNTEAFF. Here the CDR3 DNA reads TGTGCCAGCAGCCTAGGGGGCAGAATGAACACTGAAGCTTTCTTT.

The chain joins TRBV5-4 to TRBJ1-3, with D uncertain. Trimming shortened V by 0 bases and J by 4 bases, and 5 bases separated the two germline ends. CDR1 is SGHNT, CDR2 YYREEE, per germline (reference sequence). The CDR3 spans 13 residues. The CDR3 sequence: CASSLAGGNTIYF. CDR3 nucleotides: TGTGCCAGCAGCTTGGCCGGGGGAAACACCATATATTTT.

The chain couples TRBV5-4 to TRBJ1-3; TRBD1 is a possible D gene (6 bases). Trimming removed 1 base at V and 1 base at J, with 9 bases between. CDR3 size: 15 residues. From germline, CDR1 is SGHNT and CDR2 YYREEE (reference sequence). The CDR3 spells CASSLKTGSGNTIYF. CDR3 nucleotide sequence: TGTGCCAGCAGCTTGAAGACAGGATCTGGAAACACCATATATTTT. The whole variable domain, filled in from reference TRBV5-4 and TRBJ1-3, reads ETGVTQSPTHLIKTRGQQVTLRCSSQSGHNTVSWYQQALGQGPQFIFQYYREEENGRGNFPPRFSGLQFPNYSSELNVNALELDDSALYLCASSLKTGSGNTIYFGEGSWLTVV.